The 21 T cell receptor beta chains in this list originate from one sample, sequenced in a study of T cell responses to AZD1222 COVID-19 vaccine. Sequencing used immunoSEQ multiplex PCR; TCRdb keeps in-frame clones, though not all of them. Of some 170,000 clones listed, roughly 92% were seen once; the top ten hold over 4.5%. The sample was peripheral blood, taken 28 days after the second AZD1222 dose. These receptors all come from an adult who received the AZD1222 COVID-19 vaccine.

The chain joins TRBV3-1 (or the pseudogene TRBV3-2) to TRBJ1-1, with D unclear. This CDR3 is built from 13 residues. Trimming stripped 1 base from V and 0 bases from J, with 3 bases between. Germline assignment: CDR1 LGHDT and CDR2 YNNKEL (reference sequence). This chain's CDR3 is CASSQAVNTEAFF. CDR3 bases: TGTGCCAGCAGCCAAGCTGTGAACACTGAAGCTTTCTTT.

The chain uses TRBV2 and TRBJ2-1; 11 bases line up with TRBD2. Trimming cost V 3 bases and J 0 bases; bases outside gene matches: 4. Germline-derived CDR1 and CDR2 are SNHLY and FYNNEI. The CDR3 totals 17 residues. CDR3 in DNA: TGTGCCAGCAGTGACCCCACTAGCGGGAGCTCCTACAATGAGCAGTTCTTC. It specifies CASSDPTSGSSYNEQFF. Filled out from reference TRBV2 and TRBJ2-1, the complete variable domain reads EPEVTQTPSHQVTQMGQEVILRCVPISNHLYFYWYRQILGQKVEFLVSFYNNEISEKSEIFDDQFSVERPDGSNFTLKIRSTKLEDSAMYFCASSDPTSGSSYNEQFFGPGTRLTVL.

The V and J genes are TRBV10-3 and TRBJ1-2; D is perhaps TRBD1 (5 bases). This CDR3 comprises 15 residues. The V and J ends lost 0 bases and 2 bases respectively, with 10 bases between them. Looked up from germline, CDR1 is ENHRY and CDR2 is SYGVKD. For the CDR3, the DNA is TGTGCCATCAGTGAGTCCCGGACAAGAAACTATGGCTACACCTTC. Translating it yields CAISESRTRNYGYTF.

This clone appeared a few times. The V call is TRBV6-1, the J call TRBJ2-7; unclear D gene. The V gene's germline CDR1 is MNHNS and CDR2 SASEGT. The CDR3 length is 13 residues. V lost 2 bases and J lost 2, with 7 bases in between. The CDR3 is CASSESGTYEQYF. The CDR3, as DNA: TGTGCCAGCAGTGAATCAGGAACCTACGAGCAGTACTTC.

This clone was counted once. V is TRBV11-2 and J is TRBJ2-1; 9 nucleotides line up with TRBD2. Per germline, CDR1 SGHAT and CDR2 FQNNGV. The V segment lost 4 bases and the J segment 6 bases; nucleotides outside the gene matches: 7. There are 15 residues in the CDR3. CDR3: CASSSAGGPVNEQFF. Here the CDR3 DNA reads TGTGCCAGCAGCTCTGCGGGAGGGCCGGTCAATGAGCAGTTCTTC.

The chain employs TRBV3-1 (or the pseudogene TRBV3-2) and TRBJ2-7, with 7 bases aligning to TRBD2. After removal of 2 bases from V and 0 bases from J, the junction contained 7 bases not matched to a gene. Germline V gives CDR1 LGHDT, CDR2 YNNKEL (reference sequence). This CDR3 contains 16 residues. This CDR3 is CASSQQGGGPSYEQYF. In DNA, the CDR3 is TGTGCCAGCAGCCAACAGGGCGGGGGTCCCTCCTACGAGCAGTACTTC.

This clone was counted a single time. The chain has TRBV2 and TRBJ2-7; D call uncertain. V lost 2 bases and J 5 bases, leaving 10 bases between the germline ends. CDR1 is SNHLY, CDR2 FYNNEI, per germline. The length of the CDR3 is 13 residues. CDR3 sequence (DNA): TGTGCCAGCAGTGAAAGCACTGGGGACGAGCAGTACTTC. Translated: CASSESTGDEQYF. The whole variable domain, filled in from reference TRBV2 and TRBJ2-7, reads EPEVTQTPSHQVTQMGQEVILRCVPISNHLYFYWYRQILGQKVEFLVSFYNNEISEKSEIFDDQFSVERPDGSNFTLKIRSTKLEDSAMYFCASSESTGDEQYFGPGTRLTVT.

The chain carries TRBV11-2 and TRBJ1-1; D uncertain. Germline values: CDR1 SGHAT, CDR2 FQNNGV. This CDR3 region has 14 residues. Trimming cost V 2 bases and J 0 bases, with 7 bases left between them. For the CDR3, the DNA is TGTGCCAGCAGCTTAATGTTCATGAACACTGAAGCTTTCTTT. This codes for CASSLMFMNTEAFF. Filled out from reference TRBV11-2 and TRBJ1-1, the complete variable domain reads EAGVAQSPRYKIIEKRQSVAFWCNPISGHATLYWYQQILGQGPKLLIQFQNNGVVDDSQLPKDRFSAERLKGVDSTLKIQPAKLEDSAVYLCASSLMFMNTEAFFGQGTRLTVV.

The V call is TRBV2, the J call TRBJ2-1, with D possibly being TRBD2 (6 bases). The CDR3 contains 15 residues. V lost 2 bases and J 6 bases, leaving 14 bases between the germline ends. Germline V gene lookup returns CDR1 SNHLY and CDR2 FYNNEI. The CDR3 coding sequence is TGTGCCAGCAGTGAAAGTAGAGGCGGGGCCAATGAGCAGTTCTTC. Translated: CASSESRGGANEQFF.

The rearrangement joins TRBV5-1 to TRBJ1-1; D perhaps matches TRBD1 (5 bases). Germline CDR1 is SGHRS and CDR2 is YFSETQ. V lost 4 bases to trimming and J lost 0 bases, with 16 bases between them. The CDR3 is 16 amino acids. The CDR3 bases are TGCGCCAGCAGCAGCGCCAGGGCCTCTATGAACACTGAAGCTTTCTTT. Translation: CASSSARASMNTEAFF.

V is TRBV25-1 and J is TRBJ1-3, with a tentative D call TRBD1 (5 bases). Germline V gene lookup returns CDR1 MGHDK and CDR2 SYGVNS. V was cut by 10 bases and J by 1 base, with 11 bases left in between. This CDR3 has 13 residues. This CDR3 is CATSRGSGNTIYF. The CDR3, as DNA: TGTGCCACCTCGCGGGGGTCTGGAAACACCATATATTTT.

The chain has TRBV19 and TRBJ1-2; D unresolved. V lost 11 bases, J lost 5 bases, and 21 bases lay in between. The CDR3 totals 14 residues. Germline V gene lookup returns CDR1 LNHDA and CDR2 SQIVND (reference sequence). The CDR3 nucleotides read TGTGCCCGTACCCGGGCCCCCACTGGGTATGGCTACACCTTC. Translation: CARTRAPTGYGYTF.

This clone has only one observation. CDR3 in DNA: TGTGCCAGCAGCTTAGAAGGGGTCGGTCGACCCCAGCATTTT. Translating gives CASSLEGVGRPQHF. The chain carries TRBV7-9 and TRBJ1-5; D might be TRBD1 (5 bases). The germline CDR1 and CDR2 sequences are SEHNR and FQNEAQ (reference sequence). The CDR3 covers 14 residues. The V end was cut by 1 base, the J end by 10 bases, with 14 bases between.

The chain employs TRBV24-1 and TRBJ2-1; 7 bases line up with TRBD2. V lost 9 bases to trimming and J lost 7 bases; unmatched junction nucleotides: 8. Germline CDR1 reads KGHDR; CDR2 reads SFDVKD. This CDR3 region has 13 residues. CDR3 sequence: CATASGALNEQFF. Here the CDR3 DNA reads TGTGCCACCGCTAGCGGCGCTCTTAATGAGCAGTTCTTC.

This sequence joins TRBV7-2 and TRBJ2-3, with 8 bases matching TRBD2. CDR3 size: 16 residues. V shed 5 bases, J shed 4 bases, and the junction held 11 bases outside the gene matches. Germline CDR1 is SGHTA and CDR2 is FQGNSA. The CDR3 sequence: CASSLLAGRAADTQYF. Here the CDR3 DNA reads TGTGCCAGCAGCCTCCTAGCGGGCAGGGCGGCAGATACGCAGTATTTT.

The chain carries TRBV25-1 and TRBJ1-1; D may be TRBD1 (5 bases). Germline V CDR1 and CDR2: MGHDK, SYGVNS. This CDR3 is built from 14 residues. Deletions cut 0 bases from V and 4 bases from J, with 9 bases between. CDR3 residues: CASSEYNQGTEAFF. The CDR3 nucleotides read TGTGCCAGCAGTGAATATAATCAGGGCACTGAAGCTTTCTTT.

V usage is TRBV12-3 or TRBV12-4 and J usage is TRBJ1-1; D possibly corresponds to TRBD1 (5 bases). The CDR3 length is 13 residues. Between the trimmed V and J ends, which lost 7 bases and 5 bases, there was a span of 14 bases. The CDR3 sequence: CASTSRAGTEAFF. CDR3 in DNA: TGTGCCAGCACCTCCAGGGCGGGGACTGAAGCTTTCTTT.

In regard to this clone: Other DNA sequences from this sample encode an identical CDR3 as well. This chain connects TRBV5-1 to TRBJ1-5; D is unclear. CDR1 is SGHRS, CDR2 YFSETQ, per germline. V was pared by 3 bases and J by 0 bases, with 4 bases between. The length of the CDR3 is 13 residues. For the CDR3, the DNA is TGCGCCAGCAGCTGGGATAGCAATCAGCCCCAGCATTTT. Translation gives CASSWDSNQPQHF.

The CDR3 protein is CASSVVGSGNYNEQFF. CDR3 coding DNA: TGTGCCAGCAGCGTAGTCGGTAGCGGGAACTACAATGAGCAGTTCTTC. This chain uses TRBV9 with TRBJ2-1; 8 nucleotides align to TRBD2. The V segment lost 0 bases and the J segment 3 bases; nucleotides outside the gene matches: 5. The germline V gene encodes CDR1 SGDLS and CDR2 YYNGEE. The CDR3 covers 16 residues.

The chain links TRBV6-5 to TRBJ2-5; D is uncertain. Germline CDR1 MNHEY, CDR2 SVGAGI. The CDR3 spans 13 residues. Trimming left V 0 bases short and J 4 bases short, with 6 bases between. CDR3 loop: CASSYSTGETQYF. CDR3 bases: TGTGCCAGCAGTTACTCGACGGGAGAGACCCAGTACTTC.

This clone was picked up one time. V usage is TRBV29-1 and J usage is TRBJ2-3; TRBD1 or TRBD2 may be the D gene (5 bases each). Trimming took off 7 bases at V and 1 base at J, with 12 bases between the two ends. The CDR3 totals 13 residues. Germline assignment: CDR1 SQVTM and CDR2 ANQGSEA. The CDR3 reads CSARDAGTDTQYF. CDR3 nucleotides: TGCAGCGCCCGGGACGCCGGCACAGATACGCAGTATTTT.